Following are 27 T cell receptor beta chains from one sample sequenced in a study of T cell changes during pregnancy in multiple sclerosis. Method: immunoSEQ multiplex PCR; TCRdb's copy keeps in-frame clones and lacks some. The sample comprises 90,000 to 100,000 clones, under 95% of which are singletons, and less than 2% rests with the top ten. The sequencing used peripheral blood, collected in the first trimester of pregnancy. These receptors were taken from a female donor with multiple sclerosis, enrolled in a pregnancy study.

This chain links TRBV27 with TRBJ2-5; 10 positions agree with TRBD2. J gave up 4 bases and V 5 bases, and 4 bases lay outside the gene matches. CDR3 size: 14 residues. The germline V gene has CDR1 MNHEY and CDR2 SMNVEV (reference sequence). DNA for the CDR3: TGTGCCAGCAGTCCGATAGCGGGAGGAGAGACCCAGTACTTC. Encoded protein: CASSPIAGGETQYF.

The genes are TRBV7-9 and TRBJ2-7, with 13 positions matching TRBD2. V was pared by 5 bases and J by 0 bases, with 13 bases of the junction left unmatched. This CDR3 has 19 amino acids. Looked up from germline, CDR1 is SEHNR and CDR2 is FQNEAQ (reference sequence). The chain's CDR3 is CASSEPGLAGPRSSYEQYF. The CDR3 bases are TGTGCCAGCAGCGAACCGGGACTAGCGGGACCTAGGAGCTCCTACGAGCAGTACTTC. Drawing the rest from reference TRBV7-9 and TRBJ2-7, the complete variable domain is DTGVSQNPRHKITKRGQNVTFRCDPISEHNRLYWYRQTLGQGPEFLTYFQNEAQLEKSRLLSDRFSAERPKGSFSTLEIQRTEQGDSAMYLCASSEPGLAGPRSSYEQYFGPGTRLTVT.

The chain couples TRBV4-3 to TRBJ1-4; D uncertain. Per germline, CDR1 LGHNA and CDR2 YSLEER. The CDR3 contains 17 residues. V gave up 0 bases and J gave up 6 bases, with 17 bases separating them. The CDR3 loop is CASSQDYGVGQDEKLFF. CDR3 coding DNA: TGCGCCAGCAGCCAAGATTACGGGGTCGGGCAGGATGAAAAACTGTTTTTT.

The chain uses TRBV12-5 and TRBJ2-5; maybe TRBD1 (6 bases). V lost 7 bases and J 1 base, leaving 22 bases between the germline ends. CDR3 length equals 17 residues. Germline V gives CDR1 LGHNT, CDR2 FRNRAP. CDR3 region: CASALGTGEGVQETQYF. Written as DNA, the CDR3 is TGTGCTAGTGCCCTGGGGACGGGCGAGGGGGTCCAAGAGACCCAGTACTTC.

This chain uses TRBV4-1 with TRBJ2-2; 7 positions match TRBD1. Germline V gene data show CDR1 as MGHRA and CDR2 as YSYEKL. Trimming at V came to 9 bases and at J to 2 bases, leaving 6 bases not matched to a gene. The CDR3 is 14 residues long. In DNA, the CDR3 is TGCGCCAGTCGGGGACAGAAAAACACCGGGGAGCTGTTTTTT. It translates to CASRGQKNTGELFF.

The gene calls are TRBV6-5 and TRBJ2-2; 11 bases map to TRBD1. The CDR3 sequence is 16 residues long. Per the germline V gene, CDR1 is MNHEY and CDR2 is SVGAGI. The V segment lost 0 bases and the J segment 5 bases; nucleotides outside the gene matches: 2. The CDR3 loop is CASSYSGQGGTGELFF. The CDR3 DNA is TGTGCCAGCAGTTACTCGGGACAGGGGGGTACCGGGGAGCTGTTTTTT.

The gene calls are TRBV5-1 and TRBJ2-7; perhaps TRBD1 as D (5 bases). This CDR3 comprises 13 residues. Germline V gene sequence: CDR1 SGHRS, CDR2 YFSETQ. Trimming removed 3 bases from V and 4 bases from J, with 11 bases in between. In DNA form, the CDR3 reads TGCGCCAGCAGCTCCAGGGATCTATACGAGCAGTACTTC. Its translation: CASSSRDLYEQYF.

The chain links TRBV2 to TRBJ2-5, with TRBD1 matching over 7 bases. CDR1 SNHLY and CDR2 FYNNEI come from the germline V gene. The CDR3 is made up of 14 amino acids. V lost 6 bases to trimming and J lost 5 bases; unmatched junction nucleotides: 9. In nucleotides, the CDR3 is TGTGCCAGCAGGATCAGGGGGATGAGGGAGACCCAGTACTTC. It is translated as CASRIRGMRETQYF. Combining the CDR3 with reference TRBV2 and TRBJ2-5 gives the whole variable domain EPEVTQTPSHQVTQMGQEVILRCVPISNHLYFYWYRQILGQKVEFLVSFYNNEISEKSEIFDDQFSVERPDGSNFTLKIRSTKLEDSAMYFCASRIRGMRETQYFGPGTRLLVL.

The rearrangement uses TRBV4-1 and TRBJ1-2, with D perhaps matching TRBD1 (5 bases). V lost 3 bases, J lost 3 bases, and 20 bases lay in between. The CDR3 runs to 17 residues. Germline V gene data show CDR1 as MGHRA and CDR2 as YSYEKL. This chain's CDR3 is CASSQTWTPQGDYGYTF. The DNA of the CDR3 is TGCGCCAGCAGCCAGACCTGGACACCTCAAGGGGACTATGGCTACACCTTC.

The V call is TRBV9, the J call TRBJ2-1; D uncertain. This CDR3 is 15 amino acids long. Germline-derived CDR1 and CDR2 are SGDLS and YYNGEE. The V and J ends lost 0 bases and 6 bases respectively, with 13 bases between them. CDR3 region: CASSVAPLTSNEQFF. CDR3 nucleotide sequence: TGTGCCAGCAGCGTAGCCCCCCTCACTTCCAATGAGCAGTTCTTC.

This chain joins TRBV2 and TRBJ2-5; 7 bases fit TRBD1. V lost 6 bases to trimming and J lost 2 bases; unmatched junction nucleotides: 6. Germline CDR1 SNHLY, CDR2 FYNNEI. The CDR3 runs to 14 residues. The CDR3 is CASRADRLQETQYF. In DNA form, the CDR3 reads TGTGCCAGCAGGGCGGACAGGTTGCAAGAGACCCAGTACTTC.

Here the CDR3 DNA reads TGTGCCAGCAGTGCCGGTGAGGCGACGTACGAGCAGTACTTC. The encoded protein is CASSAGEATYEQYF. This chain links TRBV2 with TRBJ2-7; no definite D call. Trimming shortened V by 4 bases and J by 4 bases, and 14 bases separated the two germline ends. The CDR3 length is 14 residues. CDR1 SNHLY and CDR2 FYNNEI come from the germline V gene.

This chain joins TRBV27 and TRBJ1-1; D uncertain. The CDR3 covers 12 residues. Trimming left V 4 bases short and J 7 bases short, with 10 bases between. In germline, CDR1 is MNHEY, CDR2 SMNVEV (reference sequence). This CDR3 is CASSSWASEAFF. CDR3 DNA: TGTGCCAGCAGTTCATGGGCCAGTGAAGCTTTCTTT.

The genes are TRBV27 and TRBJ1-5; 9 positions agree with TRBD1. With V trimmed by 5 bases and J by 7 bases, 6 bases remained unmatched. Germline CDR1 is MNHEY and CDR2 is SMNVEV (reference sequence). This CDR3 has 14 amino acids. CDR3 coding DNA: TGTGCCAGCAGTATACAGGGGGCAATGCAGCCCCAGCATTTT. Its translation is CASSIQGAMQPQHF.

The chain joins TRBV4-1 to TRBJ1-1, with TRBD1 as a possible D gene (6 bases). The CDR3 sequence is 16 residues long. Germline V CDR1 and CDR2: MGHRA, YSYEKL. Trimming took 0 bases from V and 4 from J, leaving 15 bases between them. CDR3 DNA: TGCGCCAGCAGCCAAGAGGGTCAGGGGCTGGGCACTGAAGCTTTCTTT. As protein: CASSQEGQGLGTEAFF.

The chain joins TRBV4-3 to TRBJ1-2; perhaps TRBD1 as D (6 bases). Germline lookup yields CDR1 LGHNA and CDR2 YSLEER. The CDR3 is 15 residues long. Trimming took off 0 bases at V and 3 bases at J, with 11 bases between the two ends. CDR3 loop: CASSQEAQGDYGYTF. CDR3 coding DNA: TGCGCCAGCAGCCAAGAAGCACAGGGAGACTATGGCTACACCTTC.

J is TRBJ2-3 and V is TRBV9, with D unresolved. Germline CDR1 reads SGDLS; CDR2 reads YYNGEE. CDR3 length: 13 residues. The V and J ends lost 0 bases and 2 bases respectively, with 4 bases between them. The CDR3 loop is CASSVAVTDTQYF. The CDR3 nucleotides are TGTGCCAGCAGCGTAGCTGTCACAGATACGCAGTATTTT.

The chain couples TRBV28 to TRBJ2-7; D ambiguous. The CDR3 sequence is 11 residues long. Germline CDR1 MDHEN, CDR2 SYDVKM. V was pared by 6 bases and J by 2 bases, with 5 bases between. The CDR3 DNA reads TGTGCCAGCAGAGCCACCTACGAGCAGTACTTC. It specifies CASRATYEQYF.

The chain combines TRBV6-6 with TRBJ2-3; D perhaps matches TRBD2 (5 bases). There are 15 residues in the CDR3. The V gene's germline CDR1 is MNHNY and CDR2 SVGAGI (reference sequence). Trimming took off 7 bases at V and 3 bases at J, with 17 bases between the two ends. DNA for the CDR3: TGTGCCAGCACCCTAAACGGACTGTGGACAGATACGCAGTATTTT. It is translated as CASTLNGLWTDTQYF.

This rearrangement joins TRBV28 to TRBJ1-1; D call uncertain. The CDR3 length is 14 residues. Per germline, CDR1 MDHEN and CDR2 SYDVKM. The V end lost 2 bases, the J end lost 7 bases, and 14 bases lay between the germline ends. Here the CDR3 DNA reads TGTGCCAGCAGTTTACCGGGCGGGTTGGGTGAAGCTTTCTTT. Amino acid sequence: CASSLPGGLGEAFF.

In DNA, the CDR3 is TGTGCCTGGAGTGGAGCTAGCGGGAGGAGAGGCACCGGGGAGCTGTTTTTT. The encoded protein is CAWSGASGRRGTGELFF. The chain links TRBV30 to TRBJ2-2, with 11 positions matching TRBD2. V shed 1 base and J 4 bases; nucleotides not matched to a gene: 8. Germline assignment: CDR1 GTSNPN and CDR2 SVGIG (reference sequence). CDR3 length equals 17 residues.

J is TRBJ2-1 and V is TRBV2, with D possibly being TRBD2 (6 bases). The V end was cut by 4 bases, the J end by 0 bases, with 10 bases between. Germline CDR1 reads SNHLY; CDR2 reads FYNNEI. This CDR3 is built from 15 residues. The CDR3 DNA follows: TGTGCCAGCAGTGCGGACGGGAGCTCCTACAATGAGCAGTTCTTC. Translating gives CASSADGSSYNEQFF.

The chain carries TRBV27 and TRBJ1-2; the match to TRBD1 covers 11 bases. Germline V CDR1 and CDR2: MNHEY, SMNVEV (reference sequence). Trimming took 6 bases from V and 6 from J; bases not matched to a gene: 3. This CDR3 contains 13 residues. CDR3 region: CASRDRGLDGYTF. In DNA form, the CDR3 reads TGTGCCAGCAGGGACAGGGGGCTTGATGGCTACACCTTC.

This clone was seen a few times. This sequence joins TRBV27 and TRBJ1-2, with 8 positions matching TRBD1. From germline, CDR1 is MNHEY and CDR2 SMNVEV (reference sequence). This CDR3 contains 13 residues. The V and J ends lost 3 bases and 6 bases, in that order; junction bases with no gene match: 3. The CDR3, as DNA: TGTGCCAGCAGTTTTCAGGGGGCCAATGGCTACACCTTC. This gives the protein CASSFQGANGYTF.

This chain's CDR3 is CASSWEAGEQYF. CDR3 nucleotide sequence: TGTGCCAGCAGCTGGGAAGCGGGCGAGCAGTACTTC. The chain links TRBV5-8 to TRBJ2-7; TRBD2 is a possible D gene (6 bases). Per the germline V gene, CDR1 is SGHTS and CDR2 is YDEGEE. With 3 bases removed from V and 6 bases from J, the gap between germline ends came to 10 bases. This CDR3 comprises 12 residues.

The rearrangement links TRBV5-5 to TRBJ1-2; D might be TRBD1 (5 bases). Germline-derived CDR1 and CDR2 are SGHKS and YYEKEE (reference sequence). CDR3 length: 16 amino acids. V was pared by 5 bases and J by 6 bases, with 23 bases between. The CDR3 nucleotides are TGTGCCAGCAGTCTGCCAGGGATAAGGGGCCCCGATGGCTACACCTTC. It codes for CASSLPGIRGPDGYTF.

The chain is built from TRBV5-6 and TRBJ2-7; the D gene is possibly TRBD2 (6 bases). Deletions cut 0 bases from V and 0 bases from J, with 10 bases between. The germline CDR1 and CDR2 sequences are SGHDT and YYEEEE. The CDR3 sequence is 15 residues long. CDR3 amino acids: CASSLGLANSYEQYF. DNA for the CDR3: TGTGCCAGCAGCTTGGGTCTAGCGAACTCCTACGAGCAGTACTTC.